This T cell receptor beta chain was found in a study of T-cell memory formation after mild COVID-19. MiXCR, applied by TCRdb to the 5' RACE reads, yields one record per CDR3 protein. The table lists over 300,000 distinct CDR3 sequences, more than 20% of them singletons, with approximately 22% in the top ten. This clonotype was seen more than once but under ten times. The TCR comes from a man aged 18 to 30 who had mild COVID-19 (a few samples of this study predate the infection). Cell type and time point are not known. The specimen was PBMCs or a T cell subset sorted from them (not recorded which).

This CDR3 reads CASSLGGRANSPLHF. The CDR3 region has the DNA TGTGCCAGCAGCTTAGGTGGCAGGGCGAATTCACCCCTCCACTTT. V is TRBV7-2 and J is TRBJ1-6; weak D call: TRBD1 (5 bases). V dropped 1 base and J dropped 7 bases, with 11 bases sitting between them. The CDR3 contains 15 residues. Germline assignment: CDR1 SGHTA and CDR2 FQGNSA. The entire variable domain, with the rest obtained from reference TRBV7-2 and TRBJ1-6, is as follows: GAGVSQSPSNKVTEKGKDVELRCDPISGHTALYWYRQSLGQGLEFLIYFQGNSAPDKSGLPSDRFSAERTGGSVSTLTIQRTQQEDSAVYLCASSLGGRANSPLHFGNGTRLTVT.